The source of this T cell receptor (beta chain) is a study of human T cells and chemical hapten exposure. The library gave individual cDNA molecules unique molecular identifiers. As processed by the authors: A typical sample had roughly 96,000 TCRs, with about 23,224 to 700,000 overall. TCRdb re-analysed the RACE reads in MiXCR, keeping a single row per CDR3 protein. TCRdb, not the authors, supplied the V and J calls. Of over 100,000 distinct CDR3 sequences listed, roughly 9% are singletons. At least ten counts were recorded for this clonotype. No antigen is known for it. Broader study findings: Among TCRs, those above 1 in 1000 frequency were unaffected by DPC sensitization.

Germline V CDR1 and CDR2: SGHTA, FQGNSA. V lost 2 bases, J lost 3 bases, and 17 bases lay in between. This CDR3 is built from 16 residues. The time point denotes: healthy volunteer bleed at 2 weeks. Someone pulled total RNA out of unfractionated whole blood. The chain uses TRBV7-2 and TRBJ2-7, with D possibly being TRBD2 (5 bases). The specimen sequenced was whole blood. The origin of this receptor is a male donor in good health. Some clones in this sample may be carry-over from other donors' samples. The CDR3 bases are TGTGCCAGCAGCTTATTTAGGCGGGTGAGAGACTACGAGCAGTACTTC. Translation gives CASSLFRRVRDYEQYF.